Described below is a single T cell receptor beta chain sequence and its context. This sample was included in a study of T cells in Graves' hyperthyroidism and ophthalmopathy. This CDR3 has 15 residues. The V gene lost 5 bases and the J gene lost 0 bases, with 10 bases spanning the gap. Germline CDR1 is SEHNR and CDR2 is FQNEAQ (reference sequence). Regions amplified from RNA transcripts were the TCR beta CDR3 regions. HTBI primers drove first-round RT-PCR of the TCR CDR3. TCRdb re-derived calls from the multiplex PCR reads in MiXCR, one entry per CDR3 protein. The sample lists around 690,000 distinct CDR3 sequences, roughly 20% occurring once.

The TCR sequence derives from a young man with Graves' ophthalmopathy. The chain recombines TRBV7-9 with TRBJ1-4; no definite D call. Sequenced material: blood. CDR3 amino acids: CASSIDTATNEKLFF. The CDR3 DNA sequence: TGTGCCAGCAGCATAGACACTGCAACTAATGAAAAACTGTTTTTT. Using reference TRBV7-9 and TRBJ1-4 for the parts outside the CDR3, the full variable domain is DTGVSQNPRHKITKRGQNVTFRCDPISEHNRLYWYRQTLGQGPEFLTYFQNEAQLEKSRLLSDRFSAERPKGSFSTLEIQRTEQGDSAMYLCASSIDTATNEKLFFGSGTQLSVL.